These 10 T cell receptor beta chains share one sample of origin, sequenced in a study of shared clonotypes between healthy human individuals. Data came from immunoSEQ multiplex PCR; TCRdb stores just in-frame clones and leaves some out. This sample has 600,000 to 750,000 clones; about nine tenths occur once, and the top ten carry around a third. The sample taken for sequencing was memory CD8+ T cells from PBMCs. Noted subset: CD45RO+ cells pooled with CCR7-negative TemRA cells. These TCRs come from a man between 18 and 29 years old in good health. Some clones in this sample may be carry-over from other donors' samples.

This clone is a singleton in its sample. The CDR3 DNA reads as TGCAGCGTTAAGACCGGGCCTCTCGGAGAGCAGTACTTC. This codes for CSVKTGPLGEQYF. The genes are TRBV29-1 and TRBJ2-7, with D unresolved. CDR1 is SQVTM and CDR2 is ANQGSEA in the germline V gene. V was cut by 5 bases and J by 7 bases, with 18 bases left in between. This CDR3 comprises 13 residues.

The gene calls are TRBV28 and TRBJ1-1; D is ambiguous. Per germline, CDR1 MDHEN and CDR2 SYDVKM. The CDR3 runs 13 residues. The ends were cut back, 6 bases at V and 2 bases at J, with 10 bases in the middle. The CDR3 region has the DNA TGTGCCAGCAGACCGAAGACAAACACTGAAGCTTTCTTT. It translates to CASRPKTNTEAFF.

This rearrangement joins TRBV5-8 to TRBJ2-7, with D possibly TRBD2 on 6 matching bases. The CDR3 is 12 residues long. Deletions cut 4 bases from V and 4 bases from J, with 9 bases between. Germline V gene sequence: CDR1 SGHTS, CDR2 YDEGEE. For the CDR3, the DNA is TGTGCCAGCAGCCCGGGGGAGTACGAGCAGTACTTC. It specifies CASSPGEYEQYF.

The chain is built from TRBV2 and TRBJ2-7, with D perhaps assigned TRBD1 or TRBD2 (5 bases each). The V gene's germline CDR1 is SNHLY and CDR2 FYNNEI. The CDR3 spans 15 residues. V was trimmed by 1 base and J by 7 bases, leaving 17 bases between them. CDR3 loop: CASSEEEDMGWEQYF. CDR3 nucleotides: TGTGCCAGCAGTGAAGAGGAGGACATGGGGTGGGAGCAGTACTTC.

The chain uses TRBV2 and TRBJ2-3; 12 bases line up with TRBD2. The CDR3 spans 15 residues. Unmatched junction bases numbered 9, after V lost 6 bases and J lost 8 bases. CDR1 and CDR2 (germline): SNHLY, FYNNEI. The CDR3 region is CASRVTSGRTATQYF. CDR3 coding DNA: TGTGCCAGCAGGGTGACTAGCGGGAGAACGGCTACGCAGTATTTT.

In its sample, this clone was seen once. J is TRBJ1-2 and V is TRBV27; no reliable D call. The V gene's germline CDR1 is MNHEY and CDR2 SMNVEV (reference sequence). This CDR3 is 13 amino acids long. V lost 4 bases and J lost 4, with 10 bases in between. Here the CDR3 DNA reads TGTGCCAGCAGTTCCCGGGCATCCTATGGCTACACCTTC. Translating gives CASSSRASYGYTF.

The chain carries TRBV7-2 and TRBJ2-5; no firm D call. The end of the DNA aligns better with TRBJ2-7, so the J call may be wrong. Germline CDR1 SGHTA, CDR2 FQGNSA. This CDR3 comprises 14 residues. The CDR3, as DNA: TGTGCCAGCAGCTTCCCCCCCCGGTACTACGAGCAGTACTTC. As protein: CASSFPPRYYEQYF.

This clone was recorded only once. The chain carries TRBV19 and TRBJ2-7; 9 positions match TRBD1. CDR1 and CDR2 (germline): LNHDA, SQIVND (reference sequence). The CDR3 length is 18 residues. Trimming removed 0 bases from V and 3 bases from J; junction bases left unmatched: 12. For the CDR3, the DNA is TGTGCCAGTAGTATAGATTGGCGACGGACAGGGGTATTCTACGAGCAGTACTTC. This encodes CASSIDWRRTGVFYEQYF.

The chain uses TRBV18 and TRBJ1-2; no reliable D call. CDR1 and CDR2 (germline): KGHSH, LQKENI. The V end lost 7 bases, the J end lost 6 bases, and 24 bases lay between the germline ends. The CDR3 contains 16 residues. As DNA, the CDR3 is TGTGCCAGCTTCGTGAATGGGGTTGAGAGGAGAGATGGCTACACCTTC. It is translated as CASFVNGVERRDGYTF.

The chain employs TRBV15 and TRBJ1-4; maybe TRBD1 (5 bases). CDR3 length: 15 residues. Germline V gene lookup returns CDR1 LNHNV and CDR2 YYDKDF (reference sequence). Trimming pared 5 bases from V and 7 bases from J, leaving 17 bases between. The CDR3 DNA is TGTGCCACCAGCTACCTAGGAGGGGTACGTGAAAAACTGTTTTTT. Protein product: CATSYLGGVREKLFF. Full variable domain (missing parts from reference TRBV15 and TRBJ1-4): DAMVIQNPRYQVTQFGKPVTLSCSQTLNHNVMYWYQQKSSQAPKLLFHYYDKDFNNEADTPDNFQSRRPNTSFCFLDIRSPGLGDTAMYLCATSYLGGVREKLFFGSGTQLSVL.